Here is one TCR beta chain with its context. Each CDR3 protein is one row after TCRdb ran MiXCR on the 5' RACE reads. The sample includes some 100,000 distinct CDR3 sequences, roughly 10% of them seen just once. The data were obtained in a study of T cells after yellow fever vaccination. Notes on the study in general: When the response was secondary, it was weaker but reached its peak faster, day 5 versus 15.

Trimming stripped 1 base from V and 7 bases from J, with 13 bases between. The CDR3 runs 14 residues. Germline V lookup: CDR1 LGHNA, CDR2 YSLEER. This clonotype originated in a man younger than 35 who received the YFV17D yellow fever vaccine. V is TRBV4-3 and J is TRBJ1-2, with D perhaps TRBD1 (6 bases). The source was CD8+ T cells not binding an NS4B(214-222) dextramer, sorted from PBMCs, collected less than 16 days after the first yellow fever vaccination. DNA for the CDR3: TGCGCCAGCAGCCAAGCCCTACAGGGTCTTGGCTACACCTTC. It specifies CASSQALQGLGYTF.